This T cell receptor beta chain was retrieved from a study of T cell responses to AZD1222 COVID-19 vaccine. For the study at large: Pooling of second doses given at about 4 or about 12 weeks was done.

General study results and limits: Repertoire sampling was restricted to post-peak T cell response timepoints. Nearly half of spike-specific TCRs reportedly target variant regions that are unmutated in the B.1.351 and B.1.1.7 variants. Donors were largely white British and mainly female; clonal diversity was possibly underestimated.

With respect to this clone: Its matching antigen is unknown.

Trimming removed 2 bases from V and 0 bases from J, with 11 bases in between. Looked up from germline, CDR1 is GTSNPN and CDR2 is SVGIG (reference sequence). This CDR3 contains 14 residues. Libraries were prepared by immunoSEQ multiplex PCR; TCRdb keeps only in-frame clonotypes and omits some of them. This table has 150,000 or so clones, 90% to 95% appearing once. The specimen comprised peripheral blood, sampled on day 0 of AZD1222 vaccination. This clonotype originated in an adult in good health. The chain is built from TRBV30 and TRBJ2-7; the D is unclear. CDR3 sequence (DNA): TGTGCCTGGAGTCTGGGCGGTAGCTCCTACGAGCAGTACTTC. Translating gives CAWSLGGSSYEQYF.